The 20 T cell receptor beta chains given below trace back to one sample, sequenced in a study of T cell responses to AZD1222 COVID-19 vaccine. Some clones are missing from TCRdb's copy, which holds only in-frame ones; the method was immunoSEQ multiplex PCR. The table records 100,000 to 120,000 clones, more than 90% of them present only once. The material was peripheral blood, obtained 28 days after the second AZD1222 dose. These receptors were collected from an adult who received the AZD1222 COVID-19 vaccine.

The chain uses TRBV28 and TRBJ1-3, with D possibly being TRBD1 (5 bases). The germline CDR1 and CDR2 sequences are MDHEN and SYDVKM. CDR3 size: 18 residues. The ends were cut back, 4 bases at V and 0 bases at J, with 19 bases in the middle. CDR3 nucleotide sequence: TGTGCCAGCAGTTCTGGGGGATCCAACCGGCACTCTGGAAACACCATATATTTT. This translates into CASSSGGSNRHSGNTIYF. Using reference TRBV28 and TRBJ1-3 for the parts outside the CDR3, the full variable domain is DVKVTQSSRYLVKRTGEKVFLECVQDMDHENMFWYRQDPGLGLRLIYFSYDVKMKEKGDIPEGYSVSREKKERFSLILESASTNQTSMYLCASSSGGSNRHSGNTIYFGEGSWLTVV.

The chain couples TRBV5-4 to TRBJ2-3; 12 bases are shared with TRBD2. Germline-derived CDR1 and CDR2 are SGHNT and YYREEE (reference sequence). J lost 6 bases, V lost 4 bases, and 15 bases had no gene match. CDR3 size: 18 residues. The CDR3 spells CASSPAGASGGAGDTQYF. DNA of the CDR3: TGTGCCAGCAGCCCTGCAGGGGCTAGCGGGGGGGCCGGCGATACGCAGTATTTT.

The gene calls are TRBV24-1 and TRBJ2-7; TRBD1 agrees at 10 bases. V lost 4 bases, J lost 5 bases, and 4 bases stayed unmatched. The CDR3 runs to 14 residues. Germline CDR1 and CDR2: KGHDR and SFDVKD. This chain's CDR3 is CATSESGTGDEQYF. CDR3 nucleotide sequence: TGTGCCACCAGTGAATCCGGGACAGGGGACGAGCAGTACTTC.

The chain employs TRBV9 and TRBJ1-3; D is undetermined. CDR3 length: 13 amino acids. In germline, CDR1 is SGDLS, CDR2 YYNGEE. Trimming left V 4 bases short and J 0 bases short, with 5 bases between. The CDR3 loop is CASSLYSGNTIYF. Here the CDR3 DNA reads TGTGCCAGCAGCCTCTACTCTGGAAACACCATATATTTT.

The chain joins TRBV15 to TRBJ2-5, with TRBD1 matching 8 bases. Looked up from germline, CDR1 is LNHNV and CDR2 is YYDKDF (reference sequence). This CDR3 is 15 amino acids long. The V segment lost 1 base and the J segment 5 bases; nucleotides outside the gene matches: 6. CDR3 region: CATSRATGVRETQYF. CDR3 bases: TGTGCCACCAGCAGAGCGACAGGGGTCCGTGAGACCCAGTACTTC.

The chain uses TRBV3-1 (or the pseudogene TRBV3-2) and TRBJ2-2, with D unresolved. This CDR3 is built from 12 residues. V was clipped by 1 base and J by 6 bases, with 3 bases between them. Per the germline V gene, CDR1 is LGHDT and CDR2 is YNNKEL (reference sequence). The CDR3 DNA is TGTGCCAGCAGCCAAGTCTCCGGGGAGCTGTTTTTT. It codes for CASSQVSGELFF.

The chain uses TRBV6-1 and TRBJ2-1, with D hard to call. V lost 2 bases and J lost 12, with 14 bases in between. This CDR3 contains 13 residues. Germline assignment: CDR1 MNHNS and CDR2 SASEGT. As DNA, the CDR3 is TGTGCCAGCAGTGAAATCGTGCAGACTGGGCAGTTCTTC. This translates into CASSEIVQTGQFF.

The chain links TRBV5-6 to TRBJ1-1; 7 nucleotides match TRBD1. The J segment lost 0 bases and the V segment lost 4 bases, leaving 6 bases of the junction unmatched. CDR3 length: 15 amino acids. Germline CDR1 is SGHDT and CDR2 is YYEEEE. CDR3 in amino acids: CASSTLTGLNTEAFF. The DNA for the CDR3 is TGTGCCAGCAGCACACTGACAGGGCTGAACACTGAAGCTTTCTTT.

The rearrangement links TRBV5-1 to TRBJ1-2; 8 positions match TRBD1. Germline V gene lookup returns CDR1 SGHRS and CDR2 YFSETQ. The CDR3 has 13 residues. Unmatched junction bases numbered 3, after V lost 4 bases and J lost 4 bases. The CDR3 DNA reads as TGCGCCAGCAGCCGACAGGGGTCCTATGGCTACACCTTC. Translation gives CASSRQGSYGYTF.

J is TRBJ1-2 and V is TRBV4-1, with D maybe TRBD1 (6 bases). Germline CDR1 reads MGHRA; CDR2 reads YSYEKL. The CDR3 sequence is 14 residues long. The V end lost 4 bases, the J end lost 4 bases, and 13 bases lay between the germline ends. The CDR3 coding sequence is TGCGCCAGCAGCCCCCTGGGGGGCTCCTATGGCTACACCTTC. Protein sequence: CASSPLGGSYGYTF.

The gene calls are TRBV5-6 and TRBJ2-7; D may be TRBD1 or TRBD2 (5 bases each). The germline V and J ends were trimmed by 3 bases and 0 bases, with 13 bases remaining between them. Germline lookup yields CDR1 SGHDT and CDR2 YYEEEE. The CDR3 runs to 15 residues. The CDR3 sequence is CASSYMGRLSYEQYF. CDR3 sequence (DNA): TGTGCCAGCAGCTACATGGGACGGCTCTCCTACGAGCAGTACTTC.

This chain uses TRBV24-1 with TRBJ2-7, with D possibly matching TRBD1 (5 bases). V gave up 3 bases and J gave up 9 bases, with 11 bases separating them. CDR3 length: 12 amino acids. Germline values: CDR1 KGHDR, CDR2 SFDVKD. CDR3 residues: CATSDPGLRQYF. The DNA for the CDR3 is TGTGCCACCAGTGATCCAGGGTTGCGGCAGTACTTC.

The chain couples TRBV1 to TRBJ2-1; TRBD1 is taken as the D call from the table, unchecked against the DNA. TRBV1 is a documented pseudogene. The CDR3 covers 15 residues. CDR3 DNA sequence: TGCACCAGCAGCCAGGACCAGGACCCAGGGGGCCGGCAGTTCTTC. Translating it yields CTSSQDQDPGGRQFF.

The chain has TRBV6-6 and TRBJ1-5; 7 positions agree with TRBD1. The germline gives CDR1 MNHNY, CDR2 SVGAGI (reference sequence). Trimming cost V 6 bases and J 3 bases; bases outside gene matches: 11. The CDR3 has 16 residues. In DNA, the CDR3 is TGTGCCAGCAGCCCCGGGACAGAGCATGTCAATCAGCCCCAGCATTTT. Its translation: CASSPGTEHVNQPQHF.

The rearrangement joins TRBV7-3 to TRBJ2-2; 9 nucleotides align to TRBD2. The CDR3 spans 13 residues. CDR1 and CDR2 from the germline V gene are SGHTA and FQGTGA. After removal of 8 bases from V and 6 bases from J, the junction contained 4 bases not matched to a gene. The CDR3 nucleotides are TGTGCCAGCCAGCGGGGGGACCCCGGGGAGCTGTTTTTT. The encoded protein is CASQRGDPGELFF.

This chain joins TRBV25-1 and TRBJ1-2, with D perhaps TRBD1 (5 bases). There are 15 residues in the CDR3. Germline CDR1 is MGHDK and CDR2 is SYGVNS. V lost 3 bases to trimming and J lost 2 bases, with 13 bases between them. The CDR3 region is CASSDPFGHNYGYTF. CDR3 in DNA: TGTGCCAGCAGTGATCCCTTTGGACACAACTATGGCTACACCTTC.

J is TRBJ1-1 and V is TRBV7-3; 8 nucleotides match TRBD1. Germline V gene sequence: CDR1 SGHTA, CDR2 FQGTGA. The CDR3 loop spans 14 amino acids. The V segment lost 6 bases and the J segment 3 bases; nucleotides outside the gene matches: 6. CDR3 region: CASSRQGIDTEAFF. The DNA for the CDR3 is TGTGCCAGCAGTCGACAGGGGATCGACACTGAAGCTTTCTTT.

The V gene is TRBV5-1, the J gene TRBJ2-3, with TRBD2 identical over 12 bases. Germline V gene data show CDR1 as SGHRS and CDR2 as YFSETQ. CDR3 size: 17 residues. With 0 bases clipped from V and 5 bases from J, the junction kept 7 bases outside the gene matches. As DNA, the CDR3 is TGCGCCAGCAGCTTGGCCCTAGCGGGGGGGCCGGGAGATACGCAGTATTTT. It is translated as CASSLALAGGPGDTQYF.

This clone was seen once. V usage is TRBV27 and J usage is TRBJ1-1; D not certain. The CDR3 contains 13 residues. The germline gives CDR1 MNHEY, CDR2 SMNVEV (reference sequence). Trimming left V 4 bases short and J 5 bases short, with 11 bases between. CDR3 amino acids: CASSSSVETEAFF. For the CDR3, the DNA is TGTGCCAGCAGTTCCTCCGTGGAGACTGAAGCTTTCTTT.

The chain combines TRBV11-3 with TRBJ2-7; D is unresolved. The CDR3 has 15 residues. Trimming pared 4 bases from V and 5 bases from J, leaving 18 bases between. Per germline, CDR1 SGHNT and CDR2 YENEEA. Written as DNA, the CDR3 is TGTGCCAGCAGCTCCGGGCGAGGTGCACCCCACGAGCAGTACTTC. Its translation is CASSSGRGAPHEQYF.